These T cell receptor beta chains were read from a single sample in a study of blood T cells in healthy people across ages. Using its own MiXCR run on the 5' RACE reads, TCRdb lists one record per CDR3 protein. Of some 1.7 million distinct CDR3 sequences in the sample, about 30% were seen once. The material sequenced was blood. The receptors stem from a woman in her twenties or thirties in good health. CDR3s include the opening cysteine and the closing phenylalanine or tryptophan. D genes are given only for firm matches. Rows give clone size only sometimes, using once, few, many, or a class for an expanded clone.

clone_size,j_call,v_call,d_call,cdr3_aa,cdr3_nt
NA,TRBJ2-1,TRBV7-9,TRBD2,CASSQAAGVSSYNEQFF,TGTGCCAGCAGCCAAGCAGCGGGAGTCAGCTCCTACAATGAGCAGTTCTTC
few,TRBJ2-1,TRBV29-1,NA,CSAGTGTGYNEQFF,TGCAGCGCTGGCACCGGGACCGGGTACAATGAGCAGTTCTTC
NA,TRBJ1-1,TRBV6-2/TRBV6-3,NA,CASRNVGKNTEAFF,TGTGCCAGCAGAAACGTGGGAAAAAACACTGAAGCTTTCTTT
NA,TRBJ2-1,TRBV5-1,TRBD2,CASSSMTSGKSYNEQFF,TGCGCCAGCAGCAGCATGACTAGCGGGAAATCCTACAATGAGCAGTTCTTC
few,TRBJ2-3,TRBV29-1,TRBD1,CSVEAFKGQVYTDTQYF,TGCAGCGTTGAGGCATTTAAGGGACAGGTGTACACAGATACGCAGTATTTT
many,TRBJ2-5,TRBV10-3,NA,CAISSTGGGETQYF,TGTGCCATCAGTTCGACAGGCGGGGGAGAGACCCAGTACTTC
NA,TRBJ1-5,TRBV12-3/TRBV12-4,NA,CASSERGDNQPQHF,TGTGCCAGCAGTGAACGCGGGGACAATCAGCCCCAGCATTTT
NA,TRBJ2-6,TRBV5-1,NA,CASSLGGRQFHSGANVLTF,TGCGCCAGCAGCTTGGGGGGGAGACAGTTCCACTCTGGGGCCAACGTCCTGACTTTC
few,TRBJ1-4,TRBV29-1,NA,CSVAQGTNEKLFF,TGCAGCGTGGCACAGGGAACTAATGAAAAACTGTTTTTT
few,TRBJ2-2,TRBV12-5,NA,CASGLVRRDRVELFF,TGTGCTAGTGGTTTGGTACGGCGGGATCGGGTAGAGCTGTTTTTT
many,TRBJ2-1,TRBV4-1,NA,CASSQDRGDEQFF,TGCGCCAGCAGCCAAGATAGGGGGGATGAGCAGTTCTTC
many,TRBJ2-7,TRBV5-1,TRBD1,CASSSRTGNTPEQYF,TGCGCCAGCAGCTCCCGGACAGGGAATACGCCCGAGCAGTACTTC
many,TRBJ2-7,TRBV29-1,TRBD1,CSVRTGALAFEQYF,TGCAGCGTAAGAACAGGGGCTTTGGCCTTCGAGCAGTACTTC
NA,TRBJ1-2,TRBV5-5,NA,CASSLMQGSYGYTF,TGTGCCAGCAGCTTGATGCAGGGATCCTATGGCTACACCTTC
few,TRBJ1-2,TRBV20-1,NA,CSASPFPNYGYTF,TGCAGTGCTAGCCCATTTCCTAACTATGGCTACACCTTC
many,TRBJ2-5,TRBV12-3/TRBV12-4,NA,CASIRSGQETQYF,TGTGCCAGCATCAGGAGTGGCCAAGAGACCCAGTACTTC
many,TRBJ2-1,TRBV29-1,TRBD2,CSVDSSGDYNEQFF,TGCAGCGTTGACTCTAGCGGGGACTACAATGAGCAGTTCTTC
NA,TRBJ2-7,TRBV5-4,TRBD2,CASSSATSGTYEQYF,TGTGCCAGCAGCTCCGCTACTAGCGGGACATACGAGCAGTACTTC
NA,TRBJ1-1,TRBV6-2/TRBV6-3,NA,CASSDGFEAFF,TGTGCCAGCAGCGACGGGTTTGAAGCTTTCTTT
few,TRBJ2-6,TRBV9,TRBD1,CASSAPRGTGLIGANVLTF,TGTGCCAGCAGCGCCCCTAGAGGGACAGGGCTTATTGGGGCCAACGTCCTGACTTTC
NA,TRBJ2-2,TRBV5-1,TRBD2,CASSLAGLDVGGELFF,TGCGCCAGCAGCTTGGCCGGACTAGATGTTGGCGGGGAGCTGTTTTTT
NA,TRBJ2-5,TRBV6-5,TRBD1,CASSDRQGVTQYF,TGTGCCAGCAGTGATCGACAGGGTGTGACCCAGTACTTC
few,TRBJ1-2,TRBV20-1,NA,CSARGSRSRGYTF,TGCAGTGCTAGAGGTTCCAGGAGCCGAGGCTACACCTTC
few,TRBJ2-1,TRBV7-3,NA,CASSLSYGPGADLNEQFF,TGTGCCAGCAGCTTATCGTATGGGCCGGGGGCCGACTTGAATGAGCAGTTCTTC
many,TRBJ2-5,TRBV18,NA,CASSPRGQETQYF,TGTGCCAGCAGCCCCCGGGGACAAGAGACCCAGTACTTC
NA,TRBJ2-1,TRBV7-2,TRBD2,CASSARLAGGPGDEQFF,TGTGCCAGCAGCGCCCGACTAGCGGGGGGGCCAGGCGATGAGCAGTTCTTC
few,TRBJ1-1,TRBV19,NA,CASSDRTRTEAFF,TGTGCCAGTAGTGACCGGACGCGGACTGAAGCTTTCTTT
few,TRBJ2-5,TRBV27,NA,CASSLRYGKETQYF,TGTGCCAGCAGTTTGAGATACGGGAAAGAGACCCAGTACTTC
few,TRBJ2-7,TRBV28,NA,CASSSGMVGYEQYF,TGTGCCAGCAGTTCGGGGATGGTCGGCTACGAGCAGTACTTC
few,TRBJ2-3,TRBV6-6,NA,CASSYSSPEADTQYF,TGTGCCAGCAGTTACTCTTCCCCCGAGGCCGATACGCAGTATTTT
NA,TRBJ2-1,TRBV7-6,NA,CASRGLGDNEQFF,TGTGCCAGCAGGGGGTTAGGGGACAATGAGCAGTTCTTC
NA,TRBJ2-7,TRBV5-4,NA,CASRVGYLSSYNEQYF,TGTGCCAGCAGGGTTGGGTACCTAAGCTCCTACAATGAGCAGTACTTC
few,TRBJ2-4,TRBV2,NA,CASSPPRFLAKNIQYF,TGTGCCAGCAGTCCCCCAAGGTTTTTGGCCAAAAACATTCAGTACTTC
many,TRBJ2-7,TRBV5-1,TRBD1,CASSSGQGRIHEQYF,TGCGCCAGTAGCTCGGGACAGGGGCGCATCCACGAGCAGTACTTC
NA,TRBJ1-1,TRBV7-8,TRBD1,CASRTGVVNTEAFF,TGTGCCAGCAGGACAGGGGTTGTGAACACTGAAGCTTTCTTT
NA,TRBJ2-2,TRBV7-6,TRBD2,CASSLGTSVAGELFF,TGTGCCAGCAGTCTCGGGACTAGCGTAGCCGGGGAGCTGTTTTTT
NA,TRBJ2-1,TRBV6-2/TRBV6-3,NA,CASTPRRSKANYNEQFF,TGTGCCAGCACCCCACGAAGGTCCAAGGCCAACTACAATGAGCAGTTCTTC
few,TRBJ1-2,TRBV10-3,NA,CAIRLSSGNYGYTF,TGTGCCATCCGACTATCCTCGGGGAACTATGGCTACACCTTC
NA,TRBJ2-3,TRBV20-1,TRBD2,CSGLAGGRSDTQYF,TGCAGTGGGCTAGCGGGGGGGCGGTCAGATACGCAGTATTTT
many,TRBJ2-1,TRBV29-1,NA,CSVLPNEQFF,TGCAGCGTTCTCCCCAATGAGCAGTTCTTC
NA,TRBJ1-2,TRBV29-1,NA,CSVEESLGGGYTF,TGCAGCGTTGAAGAGTCTCTAGGGGGTGGCTACACCTTC
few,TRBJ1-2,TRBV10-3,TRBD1,CAISEPGTAYGYTF,TGTGCCATCAGTGAGCCAGGGACAGCCTATGGCTACACCTTC
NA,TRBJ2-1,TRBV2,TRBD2,CASRLERGAAYNEQFF,TGTGCCAGCAGACTTGAGCGGGGGGCAGCCTACAATGAGCAGTTCTTC
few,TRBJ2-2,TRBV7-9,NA,CASSPLATAGELFF,TGTGCCAGCAGCCCCCTTGCGACAGCCGGGGAGCTGTTTTTT
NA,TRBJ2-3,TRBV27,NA,CASSLHQSDTTDTQYF,TGTGCCAGCAGTTTACATCAGTCAGATACAACAGATACGCAGTATTTT
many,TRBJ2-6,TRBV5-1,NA,CASSSSSISSGANVLTF,TGCGCCAGCAGCTCCTCCTCTATCAGCTCTGGGGCCAACGTCCTGACTTTC
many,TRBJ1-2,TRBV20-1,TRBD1,CSGQGENYGYTF,TGCAGTGGGCAGGGGGAGAACTATGGCTACACCTTC
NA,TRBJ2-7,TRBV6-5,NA,CASSYRKAYEQYF,TGTGCCAGCAGTTACAGGAAAGCCTACGAGCAGTACTTC
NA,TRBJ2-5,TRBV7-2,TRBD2,CASSLKTSGRALQETQYF,TGTGCCAGCAGCTTGAAGACTAGCGGGAGGGCCCTCCAAGAGACCCAGTACTTC
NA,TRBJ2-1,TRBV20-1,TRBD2,CSARVRTSGYNEQFF,TGCAGTGCTAGAGTCAGGACTAGCGGATACAATGAGCAGTTCTTC
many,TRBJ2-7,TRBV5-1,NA,CASSSAELGTYEQYF,TGCGCCAGCAGTTCGGCGGAGCTAGGGACCTACGAGCAGTACTTC
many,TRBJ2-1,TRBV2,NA,CASSPTSSPYNEQFF,TGTGCCAGCAGCCCCACTAGTTCTCCCTACAATGAGCAGTTCTTC
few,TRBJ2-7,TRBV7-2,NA,CASSLASRQAPYEQYF,TGTGCCAGCAGCTTAGCTTCACGACAGGCTCCCTACGAGCAGTACTTC
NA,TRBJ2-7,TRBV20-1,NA,CSADPLGSSYEQYF,TGCAGTGCTGACCCGCTAGGGAGCTCCTACGAGCAGTACTTC
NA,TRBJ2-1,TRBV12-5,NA,CASGLVNNEQFF,TGTGCTAGTGGTTTGGTCAACAATGAGCAGTTCTTC